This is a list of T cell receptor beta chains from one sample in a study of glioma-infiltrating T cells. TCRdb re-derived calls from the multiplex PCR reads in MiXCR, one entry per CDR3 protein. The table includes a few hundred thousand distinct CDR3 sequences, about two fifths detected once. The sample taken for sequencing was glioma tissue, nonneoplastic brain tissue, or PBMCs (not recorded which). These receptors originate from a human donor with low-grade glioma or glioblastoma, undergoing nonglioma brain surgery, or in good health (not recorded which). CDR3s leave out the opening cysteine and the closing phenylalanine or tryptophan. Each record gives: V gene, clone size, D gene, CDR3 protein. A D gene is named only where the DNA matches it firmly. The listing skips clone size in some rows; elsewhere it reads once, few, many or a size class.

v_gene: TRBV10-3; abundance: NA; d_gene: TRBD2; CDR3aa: ASLKRPAGAFEQY
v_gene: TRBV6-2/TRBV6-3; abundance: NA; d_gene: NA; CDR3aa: ASGVSVSSYNEQF
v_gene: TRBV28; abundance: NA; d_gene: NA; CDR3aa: ASSSAGTVSYEQY
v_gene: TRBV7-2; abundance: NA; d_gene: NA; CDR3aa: ASSLMRLHNTGELF
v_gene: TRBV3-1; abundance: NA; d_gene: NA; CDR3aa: ASSQGGRHLNTKAF
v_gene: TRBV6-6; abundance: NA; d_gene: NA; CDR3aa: ASSLERGTGELF
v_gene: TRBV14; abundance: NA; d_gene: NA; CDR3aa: ASSHGTGFYEQY
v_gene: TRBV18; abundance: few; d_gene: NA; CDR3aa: ASSLNDGGGYT
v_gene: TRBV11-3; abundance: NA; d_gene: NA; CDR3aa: ASSLSPLGTDTQY
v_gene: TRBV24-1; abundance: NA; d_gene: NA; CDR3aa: ATSDHRQRGSYDQY